Below, 28 T cell receptor beta chains from the same sample are listed, as sequenced in a study of resident and recirculating memory T cells in vitiligo listed by TCRdb under 2018. The library was obtained by the immunoSEQ multiplex PCR assay. The table comes from immuneACCESS by way of TCRdb, which keeps in-frame sequences with V and J called. Part of the clones is missing from these tables; in studies checked, under half for an unresolved V gene and the rest for unknown reasons. The sample includes around 70,000 clones, with about 89% observed a single time. More than 4% of the sample rests with the top ten. Sequenced input: blood. Source of these receptors: a male donor with vitiligo.

This clone was recorded a few times. The chain employs TRBV12-5 and TRBJ1-3; TRBD1 aligns across 7 bases. Germline CDR1 reads LGHNT; CDR2 reads FRNRAP. The CDR3 spans 15 residues. V shed 11 bases, J shed 7 bases, and the junction held 17 bases outside the gene matches. The CDR3 bases are TGTGCTTCACGTCAAGGAGGGGGCCTGGCGAACACCATATATTTT. It encodes CASRQGGGLANTIYF.

The rearrangement joins TRBV7-2 to TRBJ1-1; D is uncertain. Trimming cost V 2 bases and J 4 bases, with 14 bases left between them. Germline assignment: CDR1 SGHTA and CDR2 FQGNSA. The CDR3 is 15 residues long. This CDR3 reads CASSLQVGLSTEAFF. The CDR3 bases are TGTGCCAGCAGCTTACAAGTGGGCTTGAGCACTGAAGCTTTCTTT.

The gene calls are TRBV2 and TRBJ2-2; TRBD1 might be the D (5 bases). The CDR3 is made up of 12 amino acids. With 6 bases removed from V and 6 bases from J, the gap between germline ends came to 8 bases. Germline V gene data show CDR1 as SNHLY and CDR2 as FYNNEI. The CDR3, as DNA: TGTGCCAGCAGGCAGGGCCCCGGGGAGCTGTTTTTT. Protein product: CASRQGPGELFF.

The genes are TRBV4-3 and TRBJ1-2; no reliable D call. This CDR3 is built from 15 residues. Per the germline V gene, CDR1 is LGHNA and CDR2 is YSLEER. V was pared by 0 bases and J by 0 bases, with 8 bases between. The CDR3, as DNA: TGCGCCAGCAGCCAAGACCCGCGTTCTAACTATGGCTACACCTTC. Its translation: CASSQDPRSNYGYTF.

This chain uses TRBV7-6 with TRBJ2-7; TRBD2 matches at 13 bases. This CDR3 contains 14 residues. Trimming cost V 4 bases and J 4 bases; bases outside gene matches: 1. The V gene's germline CDR1 is SGHVS and CDR2 FNYEAQ. CDR3 sequence (DNA): TGTGCCAGCAGCTCGACTAGCGGGGGGTACGAGCAGTACTTC. This translates into CASSSTSGGYEQYF.

The V call is TRBV30, the J call TRBJ1-4; TRBD1 agrees at 7 bases. This CDR3 comprises 15 residues. CDR1 GTSNPN and CDR2 SVGIG come from the germline V gene (reference sequence). After removal of 3 bases from V and 5 bases from J, the junction contained 9 bases not matched to a gene. CDR3 nucleotide sequence: TGTGCCTGGAGCCACACAGGGGTCTTAAATGAAAAACTGTTTTTT. Its translation: CAWSHTGVLNEKLFF. The entire variable domain, with the rest obtained from reference TRBV30 and TRBJ1-4, is as follows: SQTIHQWPATLVQPVGSPLSLECTVEGTSNPNLYWYRQAAGRGLQLLFYSVGIGQISSEVPQNLSASRPQDRQFILSSKKLLLSDSGFYLCAWSHTGVLNEKLFFGSGTQLSVL.

The J gene is TRBJ2-3, the V gene TRBV7-3; no clear D. V was clipped by 2 bases and J by 6 bases, with 6 bases between them. Germline CDR1 reads SGHTA; CDR2 reads FQGTGA. The CDR3 has 12 amino acids. This chain's CDR3 is CASSLSSDTQYF. CDR3 DNA sequence: TGTGCCAGCAGCTTATCTTCTGATACGCAGTATTTT.

The rearrangement uses TRBV7-2 and TRBJ1-3, with unresolved D. With 0 bases removed from V and 4 bases from J, the gap between germline ends came to 13 bases. This CDR3 contains 16 residues. Germline CDR1 and CDR2: SGHTA and FQGNSA. CDR3 DNA: TGTGCCAGCAGCTTAGCGGCCCGAGGCAGAGGAAACACCATATATTTT. Its translation: CASSLAARGRGNTIYF.

The V call is TRBV5-1, the J call TRBJ2-2; TRBD2 might be the D (5 bases). The germline CDR1 and CDR2 sequences are SGHRS and YFSETQ. This CDR3 is built from 15 residues. V lost 1 base and J lost 6, with 13 bases in between. The CDR3 loop reads CASSLSLARPGELFF. As DNA, the CDR3 is TGCGCCAGCAGCTTGTCCCTAGCAAGACCCGGGGAGCTGTTTTTT. Complete variable domain (other parts from reference TRBV5-1 and TRBJ2-2): KAGVTQTPRYLIKTRGQQVTLSCSPISGHRSVSWYQQTPGQGLQFLFEYFSETQRNKGNFPGRFSGRQFSNSRSEMNVSTLELGDSALYLCASSLSLARPGELFFGEGSRLTVL.

The chain carries TRBV6-5 and TRBJ2-7, with 7 nucleotides matching TRBD1. The CDR3 loop spans 14 amino acids. Trimming took 2 bases from V and 5 from J; bases not matched to a gene: 6. Germline assignment: CDR1 MNHEY and CDR2 SVGAGI. This chain's CDR3 is CASSYIGTVHEQYF. CDR3 in DNA: TGTGCCAGCAGTTACATCGGGACAGTCCACGAGCAGTACTTC.

This clone was found once. The junction shows a germline mismatch at one end, possibly a read error. The V gene is TRBV5-8, the J gene TRBJ1-2; D gene unclear. Per germline, CDR1 SGHTS and CDR2 YDEGEE. This CDR3 region has 10 residues. The CDR3 DNA is TGTGCCAGCAGCTTAGCCACAGACGAGTTC. Encoded protein: CASSLATDEF. Combining the CDR3 with reference TRBV5-8 and TRBJ1-2 gives the whole variable domain EAGVTQSPTHLIKTRGQQATLRCSPISGHTSVYWYQQALGLGLQFLLWYDEGEERNRGNFPPRFSGRQFPNYSSELNVNALELEDSALYLCASSLATDEFGSGTRLTVV.

The gene calls are TRBV7-9 and TRBJ1-4; 8 bases are shared with TRBD1. The CDR3 runs 14 residues. Germline V lookup: CDR1 SEHNR, CDR2 FQNEAQ (reference sequence). V lost 5 bases to trimming and J lost 6 bases; unmatched junction nucleotides: 5. CDR3 DNA sequence: TGTGCCAGCAGCGGACAGGGTGAGGATGAAAAACTGTTTTTT. Its translation: CASSGQGEDEKLFF.

V is TRBV5-8 and J is TRBJ2-7; 7 bases match TRBD1. J gave up 3 bases and V 3 bases, and 3 bases lay outside the gene matches. The germline V gene has CDR1 SGHTS and CDR2 YDEGEE. The CDR3 covers 13 residues. The CDR3 spells CASSSGQFYEQYF. CDR3 nucleotide sequence: TGTGCCAGCAGCTCGGGACAGTTCTACGAGCAGTACTTC.

CDR3 in amino acids: CAWSGQGMGSPLHF. The CDR3 nucleotides read TGTGCCTGGAGTGGGCAGGGGATGGGTTCACCCCTCCACTTT. The chain uses TRBV30 and TRBJ1-6; tentatively, D is TRBD1 (6 bases). The V gene's germline CDR1 is GTSNPN and CDR2 SVGIG (reference sequence). The CDR3 covers 14 residues. V was cut by 1 base and J by 9 bases, with 13 bases left in between.

The chain is built from TRBV6-5 and TRBJ2-1; TRBD2 agrees at 8 bases. Germline V CDR1 and CDR2: MNHEY, SVGAGI. This CDR3 is built from 14 residues. J was trimmed by 4 bases and V by 7 bases; bases with no gene match: 6. The CDR3 DNA reads TGTGCCAGCATGAACGGGGGGGCTTACAATGAGCAGTTCTTC. This encodes CASMNGGAYNEQFF.

The chain employs TRBV6-4 and TRBJ2-6, with 9 bases matching TRBD1. From germline, CDR1 is MRHNA and CDR2 SNTAGT. The CDR3 runs to 16 residues. Trimming at V came to 2 bases and at J to 2 bases, leaving 1 base not matched to a gene. The CDR3: CASSDTGGAGANVLTF. CDR3 DNA: TGTGCCAGCAGTGACACAGGGGGCGCTGGGGCCAACGTCCTGACTTTC.

The chain uses TRBV18 and TRBJ1-6, with D uncertain. The V and J ends lost 2 bases and 5 bases respectively, with 7 bases between them. This CDR3 region has 14 residues. The germline V gene has CDR1 KGHSH and CDR2 LQKENI. The CDR3 nucleotides are TGTGCCAGCTCACCATGGCAGGATAATTCACCCCTCCACTTT. It is translated as CASSPWQDNSPLHF.

The V and J genes are TRBV4-2 and TRBJ1-6; a weak D match, TRBD1 (6 bases). The V end lost 1 base, the J end lost 6 bases, and 19 bases lay between the germline ends. The CDR3 is 18 amino acids. Germline V gene sequence: CDR1 LGHNA, CDR2 YNFKEQ. For the CDR3, the DNA is TGTGCCAGCAGCCAAGTGATAATGGGGGCGAGTGTTAATTCACCCCTCCACTTT. This translates into CASSQVIMGASVNSPLHF.

The V and J genes are TRBV5-1 and TRBJ1-2; possibly TRBD1 for D (5 bases). The CDR3 spans 13 residues. Looked up from germline, CDR1 is SGHRS and CDR2 is YFSETQ. Trimming left V 4 bases short and J 2 bases short, with 9 bases between. CDR3 DNA: TGCGCCAGCAGCGGGGGGGAGAACTATGGCTACACCTTC. This translates into CASSGGENYGYTF.

This chain connects TRBV9 to TRBJ2-4; the D gene is possibly TRBD2 (5 bases). Looked up from germline, CDR1 is SGDLS and CDR2 is YYNGEE. CDR3 length equals 18 residues. V shed 0 bases and J shed 0 bases, with 16 bases lying between them. This CDR3 is CASSVGSVVGLAKNIQYF. CDR3 sequence (DNA): TGTGCCAGCAGCGTAGGTTCGGTCGTTGGACTAGCCAAAAACATTCAGTACTTC.

The chain links TRBV9 to TRBJ2-6; TRBD1 matches 9 bases. The V gene's germline CDR1 is SGDLS and CDR2 YYNGEE. The CDR3 is 16 residues long. J gave up 0 bases and V 7 bases, and 5 bases lay outside the gene matches. The CDR3 region is CASAGQGHSGANVLTF. As DNA, the CDR3 is TGTGCCAGCGCAGGACAGGGGCACTCTGGGGCCAACGTCCTGACTTTC.

The rearrangement links TRBV9 to TRBJ1-2, with a tentative D call TRBD1 (6 bases). There are 16 residues in the CDR3. Germline loops: CDR1 SGDLS, CDR2 YYNGEE. The ends were cut back, 4 bases at V and 1 base at J, with 17 bases in the middle. The CDR3 reads CASSLEAGTYNYGYTF. CDR3 nucleotide sequence: TGTGCCAGCAGCCTGGAAGCCGGGACATATAACTATGGCTACACCTTC.

With respect to this clone: This CDR3 is also generated by other DNA sequences in the sample. The rearrangement links TRBV5-1 to TRBJ2-1; 13 nucleotides agree with TRBD2. Germline values: CDR1 SGHRS, CDR2 YFSETQ. The CDR3 totals 16 residues. Trimming removed 2 bases from V and 4 bases from J; junction bases left unmatched: 3. CDR3 loop: CASSLRLAGGYNEQFF. The CDR3 coding sequence is TGCGCCAGCAGCTTACGACTAGCGGGGGGTTACAATGAGCAGTTCTTC.

The V call is TRBV2, the J call TRBJ1-1; D call uncertain. There are 14 residues in the CDR3. Germline CDR1 is SNHLY and CDR2 is FYNNEI. Deletions cut 8 bases from V and 7 bases from J, with 20 bases between. The CDR3 nucleotides are TGTGCCAGCTGCCCCAGTCCATCGGCAGGTGAAGCTTTCTTT. Translated, it gives CASCPSPSAGEAFF.

This sequence joins TRBV6-1 and TRBJ2-1, with 11 bases that match TRBD2. Unmatched junction bases numbered 1, after V lost 2 bases and J lost 4 bases. The CDR3 is 15 residues long. Looked up from germline, CDR1 is MNHNS and CDR2 is SASEGT. CDR3 in DNA: TGTGCCAGCAGTGAATCTAGCGGGGGGTACAATGAGCAGTTCTTC. This encodes CASSESSGGYNEQFF.

V gene TRBV28 combines with J gene TRBJ1-5, with a weak D call TRBD1 (6 bases). The germline V gene has CDR1 MDHEN and CDR2 SYDVKM. The CDR3 runs to 15 residues. V lost 5 bases, J lost 5 bases, and 16 bases lay in between. The CDR3 coding sequence is TGTGCCAGCAGTACCCAACAGGGTAGTCATCAGCCCCAGCATTTT. Its protein is CASSTQQGSHQPQHF.

V and J are TRBV18 and TRBJ2-3; 12 bases agree with TRBD2. This CDR3 is 19 amino acids long. Trimming cost V 3 bases and J 2 bases; bases outside gene matches: 12. The germline V gene encodes CDR1 KGHSH and CDR2 LQKENI. This CDR3 reads CASSPKAVLAGGPTDTQYF. The CDR3 bases are TGTGCCAGCTCACCGAAGGCGGTACTAGCGGGGGGCCCCACAGATACGCAGTATTTT.

V and J are TRBV11-1 and TRBJ2-6, with 7 bases matching TRBD1. CDR3 length equals 19 residues. Looked up from germline, CDR1 is SGHAT and CDR2 is FQDESV (reference sequence). With 8 bases clipped from V and 0 bases from J, the junction kept 16 bases outside the gene matches. The CDR3 here is CASGTSWGTALSGANVLTF. In DNA, the CDR3 is TGTGCCAGCGGAACATCGTGGGGGACAGCCCTCTCTGGGGCCAACGTCCTGACTTTC.